This is a list of T cell receptor beta chains from one sample in a study of CDR3 diversity in severe acne. One entry per CDR3 protein, called by TCRdb with MiXCR from the PCR reads. The sample yields more than 80,000 distinct CDR3 sequences, 49% seen once. Sequences were obtained from blood. The source is a male donor with severe acne vulgaris. The CDR3 runs from the conserved cysteine through the conserved F or W. A D gene is named only where the DNA matches it firmly. Size values are once, few and many counts, or a class for expanded clones, and some rows have none.

TRBJ2-5 | NA | TRBD2 | TRBV20-1 | CSGTSGTETQYF | TGCAGCGGGACTAGCGGGACGGAGACCCAGTACTTC
TRBJ2-7 | NA | TRBD2 | TRBV7-2 | CASSPGLAGVTEQYF | TGCGCCAGCAGCCCGGGACTAGCGGGAGTGACCGAGCAGTACTTC
TRBJ2-2 | many | TRBD2 | TRBV20-1 | CSARAGGNTGELFF | TGCAGTGCTAGAGCGGGAGGGAACACCGGGGAGCTGTTTTTT
TRBJ1-2 | once | TRBD1 | TRBV7-2 | CASSAVTGGGYGYTF | TGTGCCAGCAGTGCCGTGACAGGGGGCGGCTATGGCTACACCTTC
TRBJ2-7 | NA | TRBD2 | TRBV9 | CASSLTSGPSYEQHF | TGTGCCAGCAGCCTGACTAGCGGGCCCTCCTACGAGCAGCACTTC
TRBJ1-5 | few | NA | TRBV19 | CASSIFSDRYNQPQHF | TGTGCCAGTAGTATATTTTCGGACAGATACAATCAGCCCCAGCATTTT
TRBJ2-1 | many | NA | TRBV25-1 | CASSDWRARGNEQFF | TGTGCCAGCAGTGACTGGCGGGCCAGGGGCAATGAGCAGTTCTTC
TRBJ2-7 | NA | TRBD2 | TRBV7-2 | CASSLELAGGPRSYEQYF | TGTGCCAGCAGTTTGGAACTAGCGGGAGGGCCCCGATCCTACGAGCAGTACTTC
TRBJ2-1 | many | NA | TRBV7-8 | CASSTTWGGGNEQFF | TGTGCCAGCAGCACCACTTGGGGAGGGGGCAATGAGCAGTTCTTC
TRBJ2-7 | NA | TRBD1 | TRBV24-1 | CATSAGGLHEQYF | TGTGCCACCAGTGCAGGGGGCCTTCACGAGCAGTACTTC
TRBJ2-7 | few | NA | TRBV2 | CASRGEGTYEQYF | TGTGCCAGTAGGGGGGAGGGGACCTACGAGCAGTACTTC
TRBJ2-6 | NA | NA | TRBV24-1 | CATSETHYSGANVLTF | TGTGCCACCAGTGAGACGCACTACTCTGGGGCCAACGTCCTGACTTTC
TRBJ1-4 | few | NA | TRBV20-1 | CSATEGLGEKLFF | TGCAGTGCTACGGAGGGGTTAGGTGAAAAACTGTTTTTT
TRBJ2-1 | few | NA | TRBV4-3 | CASSQVPLGAGDFYNEQFF | TGCGCCAGCAGCCAAGTCCCCCTCGGAGCAGGTGATTTCTACAATGAGCAGTTCTTC
TRBJ1-3 | many | NA | TRBV19 | CASEERRNTIYF | TGTGCCAGTGAGGAAAGAAGGAACACCATATATTTT
TRBJ2-7 | NA | TRBD2 | TRBV7-8 | CASSFYSGSSYEQYF | TGTGCCAGCAGCTTTTATAGCGGGAGCTCCTACGAGCAGTACTTC
TRBJ2-6 | NA | NA | TRBV7-9 | CASRGASGANVLTF | TGTGCCAGCCGGGGTGCCTCTGGGGCCAACGTCCTGACTTTC
TRBJ1-1 | NA | TRBD1 | TRBV3-1 | CASSPRRQGEALF | TGTGCCAGCAGCCCTCGCCGACAGGGTGAAGCTCTCTTT
TRBJ1-1 | few | NA | TRBV29-1 | CSARWTEAFF | TGCAGCGCCCGTTGGACTGAAGCTTTCTTT
TRBJ1-1 | NA | NA | TRBV29-1 | CSVHTNTEAFF | TGCAGCGTCCACACGAACACTGAAGCTTTCTTT
TRBJ2-6 | NA | NA | TRBV29-1 | CSVEDRQAGANVLTF | TGCAGCGTTGAAGATCGACAGGCCGGGGCCAACGTCCTGACTTTC
TRBJ2-2 | medium-sized | NA | TRBV5-8 | CASSLGGTVNTGELFF | TGTGCCAGCAGCTTGGGGGGGACGGTGAACACCGGGGAGCTGTTTTTT
TRBJ1-5 | few | NA | TRBV2 | CASSGGARPQHF | TGTGCCAGCAGTGGTGGAGCCCGGCCCCAGCATTTT
TRBJ2-2 | many | TRBD1 | TRBV30 | CAWRHKTRHRGRGTGELFF | TGTGCCTGGAGACACAAAACTCGACACAGGGGGCGGGGGACCGGGGAGCTGTTTTTT
TRBJ1-3 | once | NA | TRBV5-1 | CASSLARSGNIIYF | TGCGCCAGCAGCTTGGCCAGATCAGGAAACATCATATATTTT
TRBJ2-2 | NA | TRBD1 | TRBV12-3/TRBV12-4 | CASRAGTEVGELFF | TGTGCCAGCAGGGCCGGGACAGAGGTCGGGGAGCTGTTTTTT
TRBJ1-4 | many | NA | TRBV9 | CASSVSGTTNEKLFF | TGTGCCAGCAGCGTTTCCGGGACAACTAATGAAAAACTGTTTTTT
TRBJ2-2 | NA | TRBD1 | TRBV24-1 | CATSGSGTGYTGELFF | TGTGCCACCAGTGGCTCCGGGACAGGGTACACCGGGGAGCTGTTTTTT
TRBJ2-7 | many | NA | TRBV12-3/TRBV12-4 | CASSDVENPYEQYF | TGTGCCAGCAGTGACGTGGAGAATCCCTACGAGCAGTACTTC
TRBJ1-2 | medium-sized | NA | TRBV20-1 | CSVAERGYGYTF | TGCAGTGTGGCCGAGAGGGGGTATGGCTACACCTTC
TRBJ2-3 | NA | NA | TRBV27 | CASSFRLADTQYF | TGTGCCAGCAGTTTTAGGTTGGCAGATACGCAGTATTTT
TRBJ1-4 | NA | TRBD1 | TRBV5-8 | CASSKGTGGKDEKLFF | TGTGCCAGCAGCAAAGGGACAGGGGGGAAAGATGAAAAACTGTTTTTT
TRBJ1-1 | NA | TRBD1 | TRBV2 | CVRERGQGSEAFF | TGTGTCAGGGAGAGGGGACAGGGTTCTGAAGCTTTCTTT
TRBJ2-7 | NA | TRBD1 | TRBV15 | CATSRESPGQGEQYF | TGTGCCACCAGCAGAGAAAGTCCGGGACAGGGTGAGCAGTACTTC
TRBJ2-2 | NA | TRBD2 | TRBV10-3 | CASSSSGSIVSAGELFF | TGTGCCAGCAGTTCGAGCGGGAGTATCGTTTCAGCCGGGGAGCTGTTTTTT
TRBJ2-5 | NA | TRBD1 | TRBV7-3 | CASSHGTAQETQYF | TGTGCCAGCAGCCATGGGACAGCACAAGAGACCCAGTACTTC
TRBJ2-7 | medium-sized | TRBD2 | TRBV19 | CASSDRLGVGRDEQYF | TGTGCCAGTAGTGACCGTCTCGGGGTCGGGAGGGACGAGCAGTACTTC
TRBJ2-1 | NA | TRBD2 | TRBV7-8 | CASSPLAGEYNHQFF | TGTGCCAGCAGCCCCCTCGCGGGAGAGTACAATCATCAGTTCTTC
TRBJ2-7 | NA | TRBD2 | TRBV20-1 | CSARDGTSGRDPRYEQYF | TGCAGTGCTAGAGACGGGACTAGCGGGAGAGACCCACGCTACGAGCAGTACTTC
TRBJ2-3 | once | TRBD2 | TRBV7-9 | CASSLNLLAGGTDTQYF | TGTGCCAGCAGCTTAAATTTGCTAGCGGGAGGCACAGATACGCAGTATTTT
TRBJ2-7 | NA | TRBD2 | TRBV20-1 | CSARLAGENEQYF | TGCAGTGCTCGACTAGCGGGAGAAAACGAGCAGTACTTC
TRBJ2-1 | NA | NA | TRBV3-1 | CASSQDEGFSYNEQFF | TGTGCCAGCAGCCAAGATGAAGGCTTTTCCTACAATGAGCAGTTCTTC
TRBJ2-1 | many | TRBD2 | TRBV6-1 | CASSELGLAANEQFF | TGTGCCAGCAGTGAACTGGGACTAGCGGCGAATGAGCAGTTCTTC
TRBJ1-5 | many | TRBD1 | TRBV20-1 | CSARPGTGGQPQHF | TGCAGTGCTAGACCAGGGACAGGGGGGCAGCCCCAGCATTTT
TRBJ2-3 | many | NA | TRBV12-3/TRBV12-4 | CASRTDGADTQYF | TGTGCCAGCAGGACCGACGGTGCAGATACGCAGTATTTT
TRBJ1-1 | many | NA | TRBV7-9 | CASSLEWGLAFF | TGTGCCAGCAGCTTAGAATGGGGTTTAGCTTTCTTT
TRBJ2-1 | NA | TRBD2 | TRBV7-9 | CASRRGLAGGRVFF | TGTGCCAGCAGGAGGGGACTAGCGGGAGGGCGGGTGTTCTTC
TRBJ1-1 | NA | NA | TRBV30 | CAWAVNTEAFF | TGTGCCTGGGCGGTGAACACTGAAGCTTTCTTT
TRBJ2-5 | NA | NA | TRBV29-1 | CSVEGRPNETQYF | TGCAGCGTGGAGGGACGACCAAATGAGACCCAGTACTTC
TRBJ2-7 | NA | NA | TRBV11-1 | CASSNPTGPSEQYF | TGTGCCAGCAGCAACCCCACAGGCCCTTCTGAGCAGTACTTC
TRBJ2-7 | few | NA | TRBV27 | CASSLQDRFTYEQYF | TGTGCCAGCTCTCTCCAGGACAGATTTACCTACGAGCAGTACTTC
TRBJ2-1 | few | TRBD2 | TRBV6-1 | CASSEASGSWNEQFF | TGTGCCAGCAGTGAAGCTAGCGGGAGTTGGAATGAGCAGTTCTTC
TRBJ2-2 | NA | NA | TRBV20-1 | CSARGNTGGELFF | TGCAGTGCTAGGGGCAACACCGGGGGGGAGCTGTTTTTT
TRBJ2-7 | NA | TRBD2 | TRBV29-1 | CSALAGDYEQYF | TGCAGCGCTCTAGCGGGAGACTACGAGCAGTACTTC
TRBJ2-1 | many | NA | TRBV5-1 | CASSSTRVSYNEQFF | TGCGCCAGCAGCTCAACCAGGGTTTCCTACAATGAGCAGTTCTTC
TRBJ2-5 | many | TRBD2 | TRBV28 | CASSLYGTSGRETQYF | TGTGCCAGCAGTCTATATGGGACTAGCGGACGGGAGACCCAGTACTTC
TRBJ2-7 | NA | TRBD2 | TRBV7-3 | CASSSPGASGRAIEQYF | TGTGCCAGCAGCTCCCCCGGGGCTAGCGGGAGGGCCATCGAGCAGTACTTC
TRBJ2-2 | NA | NA | TRBV29-1 | CSVEGTYTGELFF | TGCAGCGTTGAAGGAACTTACACCGGGGAGCTGTTTTTT